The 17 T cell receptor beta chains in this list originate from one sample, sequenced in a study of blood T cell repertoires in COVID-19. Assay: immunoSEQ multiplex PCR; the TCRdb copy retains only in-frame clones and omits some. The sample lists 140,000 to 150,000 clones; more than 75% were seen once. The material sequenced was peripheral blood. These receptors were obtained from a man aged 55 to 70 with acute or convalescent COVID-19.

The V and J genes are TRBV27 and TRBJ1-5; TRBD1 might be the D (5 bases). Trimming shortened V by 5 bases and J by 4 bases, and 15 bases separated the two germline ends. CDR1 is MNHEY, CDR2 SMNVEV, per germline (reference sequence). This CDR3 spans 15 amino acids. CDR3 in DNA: TGTGCCAGCAGTCAACAGGCTAGGCCGAATCAGCCCCAGCATTTT. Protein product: CASSQQARPNQPQHF.

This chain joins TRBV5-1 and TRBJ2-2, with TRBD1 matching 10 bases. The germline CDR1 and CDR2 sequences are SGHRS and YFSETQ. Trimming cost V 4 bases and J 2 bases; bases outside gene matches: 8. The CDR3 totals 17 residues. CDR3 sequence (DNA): TGCGCCAGCAGCCCGGGACAGGGGACGGGAAACACCGGGGAGCTGTTTTTT. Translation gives CASSPGQGTGNTGELFF. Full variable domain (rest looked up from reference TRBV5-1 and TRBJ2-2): KAGVTQTPRYLIKTRGQQVTLSCSPISGHRSVSWYQQTPGQGLQFLFEYFSETQRNKGNFPGRFSGRQFSNSRSEMNVSTLELGDSALYLCASSPGQGTGNTGELFFGEGSRLTVL.

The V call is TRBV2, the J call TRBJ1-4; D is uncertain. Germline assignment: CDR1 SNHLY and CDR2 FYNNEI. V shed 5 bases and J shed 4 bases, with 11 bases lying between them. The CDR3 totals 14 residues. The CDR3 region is CASSRSGNNEKLFF. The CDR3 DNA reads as TGTGCCAGCAGTCGGTCGGGGAATAATGAAAAACTGTTTTTT.

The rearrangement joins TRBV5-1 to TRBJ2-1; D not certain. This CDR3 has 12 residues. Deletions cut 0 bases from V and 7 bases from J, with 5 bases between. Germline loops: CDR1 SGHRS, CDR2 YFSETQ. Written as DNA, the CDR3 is TGCGCCAGCAGCTTGGACCAGAATGAGCAGTTCTTC. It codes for CASSLDQNEQFF.

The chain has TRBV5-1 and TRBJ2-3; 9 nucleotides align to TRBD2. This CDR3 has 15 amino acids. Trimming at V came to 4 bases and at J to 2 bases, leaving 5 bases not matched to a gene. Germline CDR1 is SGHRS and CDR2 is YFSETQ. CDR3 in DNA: TGCGCCAGCAGCAGATTAGCGGGAGACACAGATACGCAGTATTTT. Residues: CASSRLAGDTDTQYF. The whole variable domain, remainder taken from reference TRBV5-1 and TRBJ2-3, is KAGVTQTPRYLIKTRGQQVTLSCSPISGHRSVSWYQQTPGQGLQFLFEYFSETQRNKGNFPGRFSGRQFSNSRSEMNVSTLELGDSALYLCASSRLAGDTDTQYFGPGTRLTVL.

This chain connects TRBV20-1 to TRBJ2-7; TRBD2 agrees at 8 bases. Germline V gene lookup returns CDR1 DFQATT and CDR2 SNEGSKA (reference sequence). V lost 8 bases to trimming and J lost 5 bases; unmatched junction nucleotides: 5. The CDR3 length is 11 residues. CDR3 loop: CSQSGSNEQYF. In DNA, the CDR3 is TGCAGTCAAAGCGGGAGTAACGAGCAGTACTTC.

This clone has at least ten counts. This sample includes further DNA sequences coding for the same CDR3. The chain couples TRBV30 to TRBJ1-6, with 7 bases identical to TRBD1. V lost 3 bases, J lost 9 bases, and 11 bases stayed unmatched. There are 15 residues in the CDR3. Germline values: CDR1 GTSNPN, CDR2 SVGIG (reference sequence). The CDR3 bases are TGTGCCTGGAGGTCCAAGACAGGGTTTGGTTCACCCCTCCACTTT. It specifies CAWRSKTGFGSPLHF.

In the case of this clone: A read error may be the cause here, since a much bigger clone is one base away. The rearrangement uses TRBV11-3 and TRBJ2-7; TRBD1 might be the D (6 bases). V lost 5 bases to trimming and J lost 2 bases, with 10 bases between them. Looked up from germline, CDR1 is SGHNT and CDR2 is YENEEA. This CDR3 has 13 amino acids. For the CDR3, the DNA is TGTGCCAGCAGCAAGGACAGCCCCTACGAGCAGTACTTC. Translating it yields CASSKDSPYEQYF. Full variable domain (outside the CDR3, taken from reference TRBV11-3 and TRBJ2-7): EAGVVQSPRYKIIEKKQPVAFWCNPISGHNTLYWYLQNLGQGPELLIRYENEEAVDDSQLPKDRFSAERLKGVDSTLKIQPAELGDSAVYLCASSKDSPYEQYFGPGTRLTVT.

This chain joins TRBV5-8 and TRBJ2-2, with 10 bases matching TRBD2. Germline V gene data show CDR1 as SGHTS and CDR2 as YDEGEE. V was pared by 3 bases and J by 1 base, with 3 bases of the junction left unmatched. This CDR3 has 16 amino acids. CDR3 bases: TGTGCCAGCAGCTCGCTAGCGGGGGTGAACACCGGGGAGCTGTTTTTT. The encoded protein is CASSSLAGVNTGELFF. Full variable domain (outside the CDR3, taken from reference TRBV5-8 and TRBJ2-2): EAGVTQSPTHLIKTRGQQATLRCSPISGHTSVYWYQQALGLGLQFLLWYDEGEERNRGNFPPRFSGRQFPNYSSELNVNALELEDSALYLCASSSLAGVNTGELFFGEGSRLTVL.

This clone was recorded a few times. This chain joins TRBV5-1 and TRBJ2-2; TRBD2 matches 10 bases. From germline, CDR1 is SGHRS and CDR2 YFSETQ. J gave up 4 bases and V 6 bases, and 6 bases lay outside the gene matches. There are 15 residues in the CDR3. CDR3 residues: CASTPGLAITGELFF. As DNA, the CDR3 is TGCGCCAGCACACCGGGACTAGCGATCACCGGGGAGCTGTTTTTT.

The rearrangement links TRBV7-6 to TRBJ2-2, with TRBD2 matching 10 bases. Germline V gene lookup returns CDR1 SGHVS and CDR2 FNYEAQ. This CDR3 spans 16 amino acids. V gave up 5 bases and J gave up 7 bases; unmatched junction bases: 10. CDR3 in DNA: TGTGCCAGCAGCCCTCTAGCGGGAGACATTAGCGGGGAGCTGTTTTTT. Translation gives CASSPLAGDISGELFF. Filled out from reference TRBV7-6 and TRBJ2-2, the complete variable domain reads GAGVSQSPRYKVTKRGQDVALRCDPISGHVSLYWYRQALGQGPEFLTYFNYEAQQDKSGLPNDRFSAERPEGSISTLTIQRTEQRDSAMYRCASSPLAGDISGELFFGEGSRLTVL.

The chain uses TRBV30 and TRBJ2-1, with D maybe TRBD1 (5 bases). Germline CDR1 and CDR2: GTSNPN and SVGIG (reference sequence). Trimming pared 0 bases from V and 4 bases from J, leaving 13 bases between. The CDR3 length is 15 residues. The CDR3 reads CAWSVQVRGYNEQFF. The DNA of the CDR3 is TGTGCCTGGAGTGTACAGGTTAGGGGATACAATGAGCAGTTCTTC.

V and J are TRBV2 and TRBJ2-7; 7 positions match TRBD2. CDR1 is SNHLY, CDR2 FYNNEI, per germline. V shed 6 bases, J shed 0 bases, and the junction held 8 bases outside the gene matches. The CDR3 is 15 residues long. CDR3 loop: CASSLEASGSYEQYF. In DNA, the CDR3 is TGTGCCAGCAGCCTGGAGGCTAGCGGCTCCTACGAGCAGTACTTC.

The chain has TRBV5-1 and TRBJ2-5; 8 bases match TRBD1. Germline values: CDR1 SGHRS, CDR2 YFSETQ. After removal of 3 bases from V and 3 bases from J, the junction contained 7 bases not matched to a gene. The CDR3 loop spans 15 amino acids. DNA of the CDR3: TGCGCCAGCAGCTCTGGACAGGGTCATGAAGAGACCCAGTACTTC. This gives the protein CASSSGQGHEETQYF.

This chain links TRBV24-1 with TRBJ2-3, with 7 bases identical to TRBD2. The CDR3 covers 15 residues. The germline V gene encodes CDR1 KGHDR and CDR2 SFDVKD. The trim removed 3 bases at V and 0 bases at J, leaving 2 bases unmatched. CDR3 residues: CATSDASGSTDTQYF. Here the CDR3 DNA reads TGTGCCACCAGTGATGCTAGCGGAAGCACAGATACGCAGTATTTT.

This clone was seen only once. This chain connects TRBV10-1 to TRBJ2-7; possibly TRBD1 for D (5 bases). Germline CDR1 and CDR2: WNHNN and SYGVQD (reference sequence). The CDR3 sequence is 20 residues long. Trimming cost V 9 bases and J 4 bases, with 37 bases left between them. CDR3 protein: CARGKDTKSLTTACSYEQYF. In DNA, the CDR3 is TGCGCCAGGGGCAAGGACACGAAATCCCTTACGACTGCGTGTTCTTACGAGCAGTACTTC.

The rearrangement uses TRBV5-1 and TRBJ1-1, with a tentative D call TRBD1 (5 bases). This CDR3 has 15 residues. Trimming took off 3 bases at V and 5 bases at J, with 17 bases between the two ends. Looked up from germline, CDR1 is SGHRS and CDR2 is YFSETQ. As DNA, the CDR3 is TGCGCCAGCAGCTCCCTCGCTGGTGGGGGGACTGAAGCTTTCTTT. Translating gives CASSSLAGGGTEAFF.